The rows below give T cell receptor beta chains drawn from one sample of a study of CD8 T cells in Susac syndrome. TCRdb ran MiXCR on the immunoSEQ multiplex PCR reads and lists one entry per CDR3 protein. The table includes under 250,000 distinct CDR3 sequences, 93% detected once. Material for sequencing was CD4+ T cells from PBMCs. These receptors came from a human donor with multiple sclerosis. The CDR3 runs from the conserved cysteine through the conserved F or W. The order of the fields is V gene, clone size, D gene, J gene, CDR3 protein, CDR3 DNA. The D gene is left open where the match is weak. The size entry is marked missing in some rows and otherwise reads once, few, many or a size class.

TRBV5-6	once	TRBD1	TRBJ2-5	CASSLSGQGLETQYF	TGTGCCAGCAGCTTATCGGGACAGGGGTTGGAGACCCAGTACTTC
TRBV7-9	-	-	TRBJ2-2	CASSFPSHGELFF	TGTGCCAGCAGCTTCCCGTCTCACGGGGAGCTGTTTTTT
TRBV11-2	-	-	TRBJ2-4	CASSLGRQGGGIQYF	TGTGCCAGCAGCTTGGGAAGGCAGGGGGGAGGCATTCAGTACTTC
TRBV5-4	-	-	TRBJ2-6	CASIPGKGTGANVLTF	TGTGCCAGCATCCCTGGGAAAGGGACTGGGGCCAACGTCCTGACTTTC
TRBV29-1	-	TRBD1	TRBJ2-1	CSVAPGQTYDEQFF	TGCAGCGTTGCCCCGGGACAGACCTACGATGAGCAGTTCTTC
TRBV6-1	-	TRBD2	TRBJ2-5	CASIFPPAGGEGETQYF	TGTGCCAGCATATTCCCCCCCGCGGGAGGGGAAGGGGAGACCCAGTACTTC
TRBV3-1	-	TRBD2	TRBJ2-1	CASSIREGSYNEQFF	TGTGCCAGCAGCATCAGGGAGGGCTCCTACAATGAGCAGTTCTTC
TRBV2	-	TRBD2	TRBJ2-3	CASRRLAVTDTQYF	TGTGCCAGCAGGCGACTAGCGGTAACAGATACGCAGTATTTT
TRBV20-1	-	TRBD2	TRBJ2-1	CSASTLAGGHNEQFF	TGCAGTGCTAGCACACTAGCGGGGGGGCACAATGAGCAGTTCTTC
TRBV9	-	TRBD1	TRBJ2-2	CASSVATGQSTGELFF	TGTGCCAGCAGCGTAGCTACGGGACAGAGCACCGGGGAGCTGTTTTTT
TRBV4-1	-	-	TRBJ2-7	CASSQDRAVSYEQYF	TGCGCCAGCAGCCAAGATAGGGCAGTCTCCTACGAGCAGTACTTC
TRBV6-1	-	TRBD2	TRBJ2-2	CASSPNSGRASTGELFF	TGTGCCAGCAGTCCCAATAGCGGGAGGGCCAGCACCGGGGAGCTGTTTTTT
TRBV10-3	-	-	TRBJ2-2	CAISEGQLTGELFF	TGTGCCATCAGTGAGGGACAGCTAACCGGGGAGCTGTTTTTT
TRBV12-3/TRBV12-4	once	-	TRBJ1-5	CASSLTAVNQPQHF	TGTGCCAGCAGTTTAACGGCAGTCAATCAGCCCCAGCATTTT
TRBV27	-	-	TRBJ1-1	CASSFRGSRRATEAFF	TGTGCCAGCAGTTTTAGAGGATCGCGTAGAGCCACTGAAGCTTTCTTT
TRBV29-1	-	TRBD1	TRBJ2-2	CSVEDPRTGGLGELFF	TGCAGCGTTGAAGATCCCAGGACAGGGGGTCTGGGGGAGCTGTTTTTT
TRBV7-2	-	TRBD2	TRBJ2-7	CASSRTSGGYQPYEQYF	TGTGCCAGCAGCCGGACTAGCGGGGGGTACCAGCCCTACGAGCAGTACTTC
TRBV3-1	-	TRBD1	TRBJ2-5	CASSQTSGTGHQETQYF	TGTGCCAGCAGCCAGACCTCCGGGACAGGCCACCAAGAGACCCAGTACTTC
TRBV29-1	once	-	TRBJ1-2	CSVDWTNYGYTF	TGCAGCGTTGATTGGACTAACTATGGCTACACCTTC
TRBV9	-	TRBD1	TRBJ1-2	CASSVVDRSPHGYTF	TGTGCCAGCAGCGTAGTGGACAGGAGCCCTCATGGCTACACCTTC
TRBV20-1	-	-	TRBJ1-1	CSARDRPLNTEAFF	TGCAGTGCTAGAGATAGACCGTTGAACACTGAAGCTTTCTTT
TRBV4-1	-	-	TRBJ2-3	CASSETSRTDTQYF	TGCGCCAGCAGCGAAACTAGTCGCACAGATACGCAGTATTTT
TRBV5-1	-	-	TRBJ2-7	CASSSASVGGQYF	TGCGCCAGCAGCTCTGCCTCAGTTGGCGGGCAGTACTTC
TRBV5-4	-	-	TRBJ2-2	CASSPGGDAGELFF	TGTGCCAGCAGCCCTGGTGGCGATGCCGGGGAGCTGTTTTTT
TRBV5-6	-	-	TRBJ2-1	CASSSMTDEAPSSYNEQFF	TGTGCCAGCAGCTCAATGACAGACGAAGCACCGAGCTCCTACAATGAGCAGTTCTTC
TRBV3-1	few	-	TRBJ2-3	CASSRSTDTQYF	TGTGCCAGTAGCCGGAGCACAGATACGCAGTATTTT